What follows is one TCR beta chain and its context. Antigen specificity is unknown. The data were obtained in a study of T cell responses to AZD1222 COVID-19 vaccine. Overall study findings and caveats: Rises in breadth and depth of Spike-specific TCRs came after two AZD1222 doses.

This table comes from immunoSEQ multiplex PCR, and its TCRdb copy is limited to in-frame clones, with some not included. The sample shows some 170,000 clones, 90% of them seen only once. The CDR3 consists of 12 residues. The V end was cut by 10 bases, the J end by 4 bases, with 14 bases between. CDR1 and CDR2 from the germline V gene are WSHSY and SAAADI. This clonotype originated in an adult who received the MenACWY meningococcal vaccine as a control. The gene calls are TRBV10-2 and TRBJ2-7; a possible D gene is TRBD2 (5 bases). The sample consisted of peripheral blood, taken 28 days after the second dose of the MenACWY control vaccine. The CDR3 sequence is CATSLGDYEQYF. CDR3 sequence (DNA): TGCGCCACTTCGCTCGGGGATTACGAGCAGTACTTC.